Described below is a single T cell receptor beta chain sequence and its context. Across under 25 US areas, participants ranged in age from about 18 to 100 years. Recovery among Cohort 3 donors was established by two negative PCRs, clearance, or symptom resolution. In the original analysis: Amplification of reference gene primers provided the estimated nucleated cell counts. Profiled with immunoSEQ multiplex PCR; TCRdb holds only in-frame clones, not every one. The V and J calls and clone size come from that table; D and trimming were worked out from the DNA. The repertoire holds approximately 280,000 clones, about 85% seen once, with roughly 2.6% in the top ten. This entry comes from a study of blood T cell repertoires in COVID-19. The J segment lost 7 bases and the V segment lost 3 bases, leaving 8 bases of the junction unmatched. CDR3 length: 15 amino acids. The germline CDR1 and CDR2 sequences are SGHNT and YENEEA.

The TCR sequence derives from a woman between 45 and 65 years old who had recovered from COVID-19. The chain uses TRBV11-3 and TRBJ2-1; TRBD2 matches 8 bases. Input material: PBMCs or T cells enriched from blood (not recorded which). CDR3 sequence: CASSFRREEYNEQFF. CDR3 nucleotide sequence: TGTGCCAGCAGCTTTCGGCGGGAGGAGTATAATGAGCAGTTCTTC.